The 5 T cell receptor beta chains in this list originate from one sample, sequenced in a study of cytomegalovirus exposure and HLA in healthy donors. The PCR used 60 Vbeta and 13 Jbeta primers. Clones were sequenced by immunoSEQ multiplex PCR, and TCRdb holds only the in-frame ones, with some missing. The table has 150,000 to 200,000 clones, approximately 82% seen once. Sequencing was carried out using PBMCs. These receptor sequences come from a woman in her 30s in good health and CMV-seronegative.

The gene calls are TRBV28 and TRBJ2-7; the match to TRBD1 covers 10 bases. The CDR3 is 17 amino acids. Germline values: CDR1 MDHEN, CDR2 SYDVKM. J gave up 0 bases and V 0 bases, and 5 bases lay outside the gene matches. The CDR3, as DNA: TGTGCCAGCAGTTTATGGACAGGGGGCACCAACTCCTACGAGCAGTACTTC. Protein sequence: CASSLWTGGTNSYEQYF.

This clone showed up just a few times. The genes are TRBV6-6 and TRBJ2-1; weak D call: TRBD2 (5 bases). In germline, CDR1 is MNHNY, CDR2 SVGAGI (reference sequence). The CDR3 loop spans 14 amino acids. The V end was cut by 7 bases, the J end by 1 base, with 11 bases between. The CDR3 nucleotides read TGTGCCAGCACTCGCCGAGGGTCCTACAATGAGCAGTTCTTC. Translated: CASTRRGSYNEQFF.

The rearrangement joins TRBV6-4 to TRBJ2-3; weak D call: TRBD1 (5 bases). The CDR3 length is 16 residues. Deletions cut 0 bases from V and 4 bases from J, with 14 bases between. Germline CDR1 MRHNA, CDR2 SNTAGT. The CDR3 DNA follows: TGTGCCAGCAGTGACTCTCGGAAGACAGACTCAGATACGCAGTATTTT. It encodes CASSDSRKTDSDTQYF.

This sequence joins TRBV5-1 and TRBJ2-1; the D gene is possibly TRBD1 (6 bases). Germline V gene sequence: CDR1 SGHRS, CDR2 YFSETQ. Between the trimmed V and J ends, which lost 0 bases and 1 base, there was a span of 14 bases. The CDR3 extends over 17 amino acids. CDR3 in amino acids: CASSLVGTLLSYNEQFF. Written as DNA, the CDR3 is TGCGCCAGCAGCTTGGTGGGGACACTACTTTCCTACAATGAGCAGTTCTTC.

The V and J genes are TRBV5-1 and TRBJ1-1, with 9 positions matching TRBD1. The CDR3 runs to 14 residues. Looked up from germline, CDR1 is SGHRS and CDR2 is YFSETQ. V lost 0 bases, J lost 5 bases, and 2 bases stayed unmatched. CDR3: CASSLAGQGTEAFF. CDR3 nucleotide sequence: TGCGCCAGCAGCTTGGCTGGACAGGGGACTGAAGCTTTCTTT.